The T cell receptor beta chain under discussion was sequenced for a study of CD8+CD57+ T cells in acquired aplastic anemia. Study overall: Recorded DNA amounts for sorted CD4+ and CD8+ cells had an average of about 3.5 ug. Broader study findings: Patients and controls had in common 25 to 30 CD8+ CDR3 sequences.

Genomic DNA served as template for TCR beta VDJ and CDR3 profiling. TCRdb used MiXCR to reprocess the reads, holding one entry per CDR3 protein. This table has more than 100,000 distinct CDR3 sequences, 41% appearing once. About this clonotype itself: Its antigen is still unknown.

Per germline, CDR1 ENHRY and CDR2 SYGVKD. This CDR3 is 14 amino acids long. Trimming pared 7 bases from V and 1 base from J, leaving 10 bases between. The origin of this receptor is a human donor in good health, serving as a control. The J gene is TRBJ2-2, the V gene TRBV10-3; a possible D gene is TRBD1 (5 bases). Material: sorted CD4+, CD8+, or CD8+CD57+ T cells (not recorded which) from PBMCs. The CDR3 protein is CAITPRVNTGELFF. CDR3 DNA sequence: TGTGCCATCACTCCCAGGGTGAACACCGGGGAGCTGTTTTTT.